One sample yielded the 19 T cell receptor beta chains listed below, sequenced in a study of T cell responses to AZD1222 COVID-19 vaccine. Some clones are missing from TCRdb's copy, which holds only in-frame ones; the method was immunoSEQ multiplex PCR. The profile shows roughly 120,000 clones, approximately 85% of them singletons. This material consisted of peripheral blood, taken on day 0 of AZD1222 vaccination. The receptors were sampled from an adult in good health.

The rearrangement joins TRBV5-1 to TRBJ2-7; 9 bases line up with TRBD1. Looked up from germline, CDR1 is SGHRS and CDR2 is YFSETQ. V lost 0 bases, J lost 5 bases, and 6 bases stayed unmatched. The CDR3 length is 15 residues. The CDR3 loop is CASSLGGTGIDEQYF. The CDR3 DNA reads as TGCGCCAGCAGCTTGGGGGGGACAGGGATCGACGAGCAGTACTTC.

The chain links TRBV15 to TRBJ2-2; maybe TRBD1 (5 bases). Germline V lookup: CDR1 LNHNV, CDR2 YYDKDF (reference sequence). Trimming left V 0 bases short and J 5 bases short, with 7 bases between. The CDR3 extends over 14 amino acids. In DNA form, the CDR3 reads TGTGCCACCAGCAGAGATAAGGGGACCGGGGAGCTGTTTTTT. Encoded protein: CATSRDKGTGELFF.

This clone has just one count. The chain recombines TRBV3-1 (or the pseudogene TRBV3-2) with TRBJ1-6; D not certain. V was shortened by 4 bases and J by 13 bases, with 17 bases between the two germline ends. From germline, CDR1 is LGHDT and CDR2 YNNKEL (reference sequence). The length of the CDR3 is 14 residues. The CDR3 coding sequence is TGTGCCAGCAGCCCTAGAATGCAGGCATCCCCCCTCCACTTT. Its translation is CASSPRMQASPLHF.

This clone was seen a single time. The chain combines TRBV29-1 with TRBJ2-1; the match to TRBD2 covers 13 bases. The CDR3 is 16 amino acids. CDR1 is SQVTM and CDR2 is ANQGSEA in the germline V gene. The trim removed 3 bases at V and 5 bases at J, leaving 7 bases unmatched. The CDR3 region has the DNA TGCAGCGTTGAGGGGGGACTAGCGGGAATACACAATGAGCAGTTCTTC. Protein sequence: CSVEGGLAGIHNEQFF.

The chain carries TRBV9 and TRBJ1-1, with no clear D. Germline values: CDR1 SGDLS, CDR2 YYNGEE. V lost 1 base and J 4 bases, leaving 14 bases between the germline ends. CDR3 length: 15 residues. The CDR3 DNA follows: TGTGCCAGCAGCGTAAGCCCGGAAGGTGGCACTGAAGCTTTCTTT. Protein sequence: CASSVSPEGGTEAFF.

The rearrangement links TRBV2 to TRBJ2-7, with 8 bases lining up with TRBD2. Germline CDR1 SNHLY, CDR2 FYNNEI. This CDR3 has 14 residues. The J segment lost 4 bases and the V segment lost 2 bases, leaving 4 bases of the junction unmatched. The CDR3 region is CASSESGGSYEQYF. In DNA, the CDR3 is TGTGCCAGCAGTGAATCGGGAGGGTCGTACGAGCAGTACTTC.

The CDR3 reads CASSMKSRGYGGLQHF. The CDR3 DNA sequence: TGTGCCAGTAGTATGAAATCCCGCGGTTATGGGGGGCTCCAGCATTTT. The rearrangement uses TRBV19 and TRBJ1-5, with D perhaps matching TRBD1 (6 bases). Germline lookup yields CDR1 LNHDA and CDR2 SQIVND (reference sequence). The CDR3 runs to 16 residues. The V and J ends lost 3 bases and 12 bases respectively, with 24 bases between them.

V and J are TRBV18 and TRBJ2-3; D perhaps matches TRBD1 (5 bases). Germline V CDR1 and CDR2: KGHSH, LQKENI. V lost 3 bases and J lost 6, with 13 bases in between. The CDR3 contains 14 residues. The CDR3, as DNA: TGTGCCAGCTCACCGCAGGGTTCCGGGGATACGCAGTATTTT. Protein: CASSPQGSGDTQYF.

As DNA, the CDR3 is TGTGCCAGCAGCTTAACCCCGACACCTCTAGCCAAAAACATTCAGTACTTC. As protein: CASSLTPTPLAKNIQYF. The chain employs TRBV7-2 and TRBJ2-4; D not resolved. The CDR3 extends over 17 amino acids. Germline loops: CDR1 SGHTA, CDR2 FQGNSA. Trimming removed 2 bases from V and 0 bases from J, with 14 bases in between.

The CDR3 here is CSVVGDYGYTF. CDR3 DNA sequence: TGCAGCGTTGTAGGGGACTATGGCTACACCTTC. This rearrangement joins TRBV29-1 to TRBJ1-2; D might be TRBD1 (5 bases). CDR3 length: 11 residues. The V gene lost 4 bases and the J gene lost 3 bases, with 6 bases spanning the gap. The germline V gene has CDR1 SQVTM and CDR2 ANQGSEA.

The rearrangement uses TRBV9 and TRBJ1-1; D is perhaps TRBD1 (6 bases). This CDR3 has 14 residues. The V gene lost 1 base and the J gene lost 5 bases, with 12 bases spanning the gap. Per the germline V gene, CDR1 is SGDLS and CDR2 is YYNGEE. Written as DNA, the CDR3 is TGTGCCAGCAGCGTATCGGGGGCAGTAACTGAAGCTTTCTTT. Its protein is CASSVSGAVTEAFF.

This clone was recorded only once. This rearrangement joins TRBV6-5 to TRBJ1-2, with D unresolved. Germline lookup yields CDR1 MNHEY and CDR2 SVGAGI. V dropped 0 bases and J dropped 14 bases, with 13 bases sitting between them. The CDR3 is made up of 12 amino acids. The CDR3 protein is CASSYSAKGTTF. The CDR3 nucleotides are TGTGCCAGCAGTTACTCCGCGAAGGGAACAACCTTC.

This chain uses TRBV30 with TRBJ2-1; 9 bases map to TRBD2. Germline lookup yields CDR1 GTSNPN and CDR2 SVGIG (reference sequence). The CDR3 has 14 residues. V trimming: 3 bases; J trimming: 4 bases; junction bases outside the gene matches: 4. The CDR3 DNA reads TGTGCCTGGAGGGCGGGGGGGCCTTACAATGAGCAGTTCTTC. Its translation: CAWRAGGPYNEQFF.

This clone was detected only once. The V and J genes are TRBV5-1 and TRBJ1-2; 9 bases are a match to TRBD1. CDR3 length: 15 amino acids. CDR1 and CDR2 from the germline V gene are SGHRS and YFSETQ. V trimming: 6 bases; J trimming: 1 base; junction bases outside the gene matches: 7. CDR3 amino acids: CASNGGTGINYGYTF. CDR3 coding DNA: TGCGCCAGCAACGGCGGGACAGGGATTAACTATGGCTACACCTTC.

The chain has TRBV7-2 and TRBJ1-4; D not certain. This CDR3 spans 14 amino acids. The V gene's germline CDR1 is SGHTA and CDR2 FQGNSA. V lost 5 bases, J lost 4 bases, and 11 bases lay in between. As DNA, the CDR3 is TGTGCCAGCAGCCGGGGTTGGGGTAATGAAAAACTGTTTTTT. Amino acids: CASSRGWGNEKLFF.

This clone was counted a single time. V and J are TRBV29-1 and TRBJ2-7; 9 bases map to TRBD1. After removal of 6 bases from V and 6 bases from J, the junction contained 3 bases not matched to a gene. The V gene's germline CDR1 is SQVTM and CDR2 ANQGSEA. This CDR3 comprises 11 residues. In DNA, the CDR3 is TGCAGCGTGGGACAGGGCGGCGAGCAGTACTTC. Amino acids: CSVGQGGEQYF.

CDR3 region: CASSIHPGANVLTF. The CDR3 nucleotides are TGTGCCAGCAGTATACACCCTGGGGCCAACGTCCTGACTTTC. This chain connects TRBV6-4 to TRBJ2-6; D is unresolved. CDR3 length: 14 amino acids. V was trimmed by 5 bases and J by 2 bases, leaving 7 bases between them. CDR1 and CDR2 from the germline V gene are MRHNA and SNTAGT.

The chain couples TRBV15 to TRBJ1-1; 7 bases line up with TRBD1. The J segment lost 5 bases and the V segment lost 8 bases, leaving 11 bases of the junction unmatched. Looked up from germline, CDR1 is LNHNV and CDR2 is YYDKDF (reference sequence). CDR3 size: 14 residues. The CDR3 DNA follows: TGTGCCACCGGACGACAGGGACCGGGGACTGAAGCTTTCTTT. This gives the protein CATGRQGPGTEAFF.

The chain has TRBV30 and TRBJ1-4; unclear D gene. The length of the CDR3 is 13 residues. Trimming cost V 1 base and J 10 bases, with 13 bases left between them. Germline loops: CDR1 GTSNPN, CDR2 SVGIG (reference sequence). The CDR3 reads CAWSAPLHRKLFF. In DNA form, the CDR3 reads TGTGCCTGGAGTGCCCCTCTTCACCGAAAACTGTTTTTT.